A selection of T cell receptor beta chains follows, all from one sample in a study of beta chain features in type 1 diabetes. The method was immunoSEQ multiplex PCR; TCRdb's version includes in-frame clones alone and lacks a portion of them. The data show 200,000 to 250,000 clones, roughly 9.6% seen once. Source material: naive CD4+ T cells from blood. Receptor source: a woman between 18 and 29 years old in good health. The CDR3 runs from the conserved cysteine through the conserved F or W. The order of the fields is J gene, D gene, V gene, CDR3 protein. The D gene is left open where the match is weak.

J: TRBJ2-7
D: TRBD1
V: TRBV27
CDR3: CASSPGQGGYYEQYF

J: TRBJ2-7
D: -
V: TRBV7-2
CDR3: CASSLGPSYEQYF

J: TRBJ1-2
D: TRBD1
V: TRBV6-5
CDR3: CASWDRTNYGYTF

J: TRBJ1-1
D: -
V: TRBV30
CDR3: CAPLSWQGRNNTEAFF

J: TRBJ2-3
D: TRBD1
V: TRBV5-1
CDR3: CASSPGTGIPTQYF

J: TRBJ2-7
D: -
V: TRBV6-1
CDR3: CASSEVIDEQYF

J: TRBJ1-4
D: TRBD1
V: TRBV5-1
CDR3: CASSPGTGVINEKLFF

J: TRBJ1-5
D: TRBD1
V: TRBV6-1
CDR3: CASRVGTASNQPQHF

J: TRBJ1-6
D: -
V: TRBV6-1
CDR3: CASSGTGLESYNSPLHF

J: TRBJ1-4
D: -
V: TRBV28
CDR3: CASSPGVTNEKLFF

J: TRBJ2-3
D: -
V: TRBV7-2
CDR3: CASSITVGRTDTQYF

J: TRBJ2-3
D: TRBD2
V: TRBV30
CDR3: CAWSVRRGSDTQYF

J: TRBJ1-5
D: TRBD1
V: TRBV7-9
CDR3: CASSFVAGTGVLGNQPQHF

J: TRBJ1-2
D: -
V: TRBV19
CDR3: CASSSRGGANYGYTF

J: TRBJ1-1
D: TRBD1
V: TRBV5-6
CDR3: CASSIGTGEAFF